One and the same sample provided the 15 T cell receptor beta chains below, sequenced in a study of T cell responses to AZD1222 COVID-19 vaccine. Data came from immunoSEQ multiplex PCR; TCRdb stores just in-frame clones and leaves some out. In the table there are roughly 150,000 clones, about nine tenths of which are singletons. Sequenced material: peripheral blood, taken 28 days after the second AZD1222 dose. The receptors originated from an adult who received the AZD1222 COVID-19 vaccine.

The chain has TRBV21-1 and TRBJ1-4; the table's D gene call, TRBD1, was not cross checked with the DNA. TRBV21-1 is a pseudogene locus. The CDR3 extends over 16 amino acids. CDR3 residues: CASRLNGQGRDEKLFF. Here the CDR3 DNA reads TGTGCCAGCAGATTAAACGGACAGGGGAGGGATGAAAAACTGTTTTTT.

This sequence joins TRBV11-3 and TRBJ2-6; D remains ambiguous. Germline CDR1 and CDR2: SGHNT and YENEEA. The CDR3 has 13 residues. V lost 5 bases and J lost 0, with 2 bases in between. In DNA, the CDR3 is TGTGCCAGCAGCGGCTCTGGGGCCAACGTCCTGACTTTC. Translation gives CASSGSGANVLTF.

This clone was counted once. The rearrangement joins TRBV6-5 to TRBJ1-2, with D unresolved. CDR1 and CDR2 from the germline V gene are MNHEY and SVGAGI. V was clipped by 5 bases and J by 4 bases, with 11 bases between them. The CDR3 has 13 amino acids. The CDR3 here is CASSQLSTYGYTF. The CDR3 DNA reads as TGTGCCAGCAGTCAACTATCCACCTATGGCTACACCTTC.

The V call is TRBV10-3, the J call TRBJ2-7, with 8 bases aligning to TRBD2. The CDR3 sequence is 12 residues long. J lost 4 bases, V lost 8 bases, and 4 bases had no gene match. CDR1 is ENHRY, CDR2 SYGVKD, per germline. CDR3 region: CAIGRGGYEQYF. The CDR3 bases are TGTGCCATCGGCCGGGGGGGGTACGAGCAGTACTTC.

The chain is built from TRBV5-6 and TRBJ2-7; 7 nucleotides match TRBD1. Germline V gene lookup returns CDR1 SGHDT and CDR2 YYEEEE. Trimming cost V 3 bases and J 5 bases; bases outside gene matches: 14. CDR3 size: 16 residues. The CDR3 sequence: CASSSRIRQGVNEQYF. CDR3 DNA sequence: TGTGCCAGCAGCTCGAGGATTCGACAGGGTGTCAACGAGCAGTACTTC. Full variable domain (missing parts from reference TRBV5-6 and TRBJ2-7): DAGVTQSPTHLIKTRGQQVTLRCSPKSGHDTVSWYQQALGQGPQFIFQYYEEEERQRGNFPDRFSGHQFPNYSSELNVNALLLGDSALYLCASSSRIRQGVNEQYFGPGTRLTVT.

The chain links TRBV28 to TRBJ1-2, with TRBD1 identical over 8 bases. CDR1 MDHEN and CDR2 SYDVKM come from the germline V gene. The CDR3 runs 14 residues. After removal of 2 bases from V and 4 bases from J, the junction contained 3 bases not matched to a gene. The CDR3 DNA reads TGTGCCAGCAGTTTACAGGGGGCGAGCTATGGCTACACCTTC. It translates to CASSLQGASYGYTF.

The chain has TRBV28 and TRBJ2-7; D could derive from TRBD1 or TRBD2 (5 bases each). CDR3 length: 15 residues. CDR1 and CDR2 (germline): MDHEN, SYDVKM. Trimming shortened V by 8 bases and J by 0 bases, and 17 bases separated the two germline ends. The CDR3 DNA reads as TGTGCCAGCGTAGCGACAGACCGAAGCTCCTACGAGCAGTACTTC. It yields the protein CASVATDRSSYEQYF.

The chain carries TRBV7-9 and TRBJ2-1; unclear D gene. V was pared by 5 bases and J by 4 bases, with 9 bases between. Per the germline V gene, CDR1 is SEHNR and CDR2 is FQNEAQ (reference sequence). The CDR3 contains 13 residues. The CDR3 spells CASSRPAYNEQFF. The CDR3 DNA is TGTGCCAGCAGCAGGCCTGCTTACAATGAGCAGTTCTTC.

In DNA, the CDR3 is TGTGCCAGCAGCGGACTTGAGGCAGGGGCGGGCTACACCTTC. Its protein is CASSGLEAGAGYTF. The rearrangement uses TRBV25-1 and TRBJ1-2, with TRBD1 as a possible D gene (6 bases). V lost 6 bases and J lost 8, with 19 bases in between. Germline-derived CDR1 and CDR2 are MGHDK and SYGVNS. The CDR3 runs to 14 residues.

The chain links TRBV5-1 to TRBJ1-6; no clear D. The germline V gene encodes CDR1 SGHRS and CDR2 YFSETQ. The CDR3 contains 16 residues. V gave up 3 bases and J gave up 0 bases, with 10 bases separating them. The CDR3 sequence: CASSSGMSSYNSPLHF. The CDR3 DNA follows: TGCGCCAGCAGCTCCGGGATGAGCTCCTATAATTCACCCCTCCACTTT.

This chain joins TRBV7-9 and TRBJ2-7; the match to TRBD2 covers 13 bases. The CDR3 contains 17 residues. Trimming took 2 bases from V and 6 from J; bases not matched to a gene: 10. CDR1 and CDR2 from the germline V gene are SEHNR and FQNEAQ (reference sequence). CDR3 coding DNA: TGTGCCAGCAGCTTACCGACAAGGACTAGCGGGAGCGCCGAGCAGTACTTC. Translating it yields CASSLPTRTSGSAEQYF.

The V gene is TRBV2, the J gene TRBJ1-6; 7 nucleotides align to TRBD1. Germline lookup yields CDR1 SNHLY and CDR2 FYNNEI. Trimming took 7 bases from V and 7 from J; bases not matched to a gene: 10. This CDR3 contains 15 residues. CDR3: CASTQGGARNSPLHF. The CDR3 DNA reads TGTGCCAGCACCCAGGGGGGGGCGAGGAATTCACCCCTCCACTTT.

The chain couples TRBV28 to TRBJ1-4; 8 bases align to TRBD1. CDR1 is MDHEN and CDR2 is SYDVKM in the germline V gene. V shed 5 bases and J 5 bases; nucleotides not matched to a gene: 7. The CDR3 is 15 residues long. The CDR3, as DNA: TGTGCCAGCAGTCTAGCGGGACAGGCAAATGAAAAACTGTTTTTT. Encoded protein: CASSLAGQANEKLFF.

J is TRBJ1-3 and V is TRBV10-2; possible D gene TRBD1, 5 bases. With 4 bases removed from V and 0 bases from J, the gap between germline ends came to 16 bases. The germline V gene encodes CDR1 WSHSY and CDR2 SAAADI. The CDR3 has 17 amino acids. CDR3 nucleotides: TGCGCCAGCAGTGTATTTCCGGGACTTTACTCTGGAAACACCATATATTTT. This codes for CASSVFPGLYSGNTIYF.

V usage is TRBV5-8 and J usage is TRBJ1-5; no firm D call. The CDR3 totals 12 residues. Between the trimmed V and J ends, which lost 2 bases and 7 bases, there was a span of 7 bases. Germline values: CDR1 SGHTS, CDR2 YDEGEE. CDR3 DNA: TGTGCCAGCAGCTTTTTAGCCCAGCCCCAGCATTTT. It codes for CASSFLAQPQHF.